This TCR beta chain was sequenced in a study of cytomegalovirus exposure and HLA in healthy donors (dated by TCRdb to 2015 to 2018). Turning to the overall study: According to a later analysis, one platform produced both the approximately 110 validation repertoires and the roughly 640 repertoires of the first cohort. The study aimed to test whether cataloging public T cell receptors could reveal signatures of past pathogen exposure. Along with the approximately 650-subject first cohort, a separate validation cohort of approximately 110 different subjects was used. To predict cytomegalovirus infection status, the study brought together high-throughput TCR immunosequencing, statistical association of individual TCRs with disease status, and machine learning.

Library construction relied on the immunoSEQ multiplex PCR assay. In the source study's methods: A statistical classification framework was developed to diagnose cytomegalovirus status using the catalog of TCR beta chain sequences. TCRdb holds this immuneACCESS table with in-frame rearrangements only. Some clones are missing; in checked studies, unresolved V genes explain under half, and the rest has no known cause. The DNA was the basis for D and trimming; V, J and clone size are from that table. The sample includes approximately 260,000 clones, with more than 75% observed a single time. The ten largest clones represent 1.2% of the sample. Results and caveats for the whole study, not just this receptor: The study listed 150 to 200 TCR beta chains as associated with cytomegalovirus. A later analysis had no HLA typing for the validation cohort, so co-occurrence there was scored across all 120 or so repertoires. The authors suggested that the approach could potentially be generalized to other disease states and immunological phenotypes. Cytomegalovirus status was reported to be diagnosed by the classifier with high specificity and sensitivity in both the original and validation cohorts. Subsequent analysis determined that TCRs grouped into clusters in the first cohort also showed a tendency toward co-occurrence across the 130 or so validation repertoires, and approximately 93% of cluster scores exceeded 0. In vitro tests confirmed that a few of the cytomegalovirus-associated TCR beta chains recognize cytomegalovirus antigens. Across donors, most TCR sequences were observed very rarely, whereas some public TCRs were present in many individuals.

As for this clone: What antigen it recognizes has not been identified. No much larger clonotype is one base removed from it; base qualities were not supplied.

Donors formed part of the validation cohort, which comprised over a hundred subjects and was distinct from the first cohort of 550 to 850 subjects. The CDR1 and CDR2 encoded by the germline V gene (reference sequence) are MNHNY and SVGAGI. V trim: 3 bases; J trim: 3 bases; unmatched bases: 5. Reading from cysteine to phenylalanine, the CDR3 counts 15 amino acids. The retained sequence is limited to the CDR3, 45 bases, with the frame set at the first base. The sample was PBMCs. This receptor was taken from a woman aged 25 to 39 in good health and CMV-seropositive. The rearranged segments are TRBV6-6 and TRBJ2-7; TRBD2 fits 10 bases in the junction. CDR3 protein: CASSYRTSGFYEQYF. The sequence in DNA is TGTGCCAGCAGTTATAGGACTAGCGGATTCTACGAGCAGTACTTC.